This T cell receptor (beta chain) was sequenced in a study of blood T cell repertoires in COVID-19 (dated by TCRdb to about 2020). Describing the broader study: The collaborator samples originated in the United States, Italy and Spain and spanned the acute and convalescent phases of COVID-19. The prospective study material was composed of cDNA or gDNA derived from T cells, B-cell-depleted T cells, or PBMCs. Subjects who had been exposed to COVID-19, were actively infected with it, or had recovered from it provided the deeply sampled blood TCRbeta repertoires that made up the dataset. The repertoires were released in a freely available public database intended as a resource for research on the immune response to SARS-CoV-2. Samples were obtained from the ongoing ImmuneRACE study (first 160 participants) and from 1,000 to 1,500 subjects provided by 6 global collaborators. A de-identified subject ID, COVID-19 status, age in years and sex were almost always included in the sample metadata. HLA class I and class II types, where available, came from metadata supplied by the sample provider rather than from assay-based typing.

Findings and caveats that apply to the study as a whole: The amount of clinical and demographic metadata varied by source and participant and was provided uncurated.

TCRbeta CDR3 regions were amplified from genomic DNA using the immunoSEQ Assay, a bias-controlled multiplex PCR. In the original analysis: The number of nucleated cells in each sample was estimated from the amplification of reference gene primers within the assay. To quantify the absolute abundance of each unique TCRbeta CDR3 rearrangement, sequence reads were collapsed and filtered. For each sample, productive Simpson clonality was calculated as the square root of Simpson's diversity index over productive rearrangements. The clones in this table, taken by TCRdb from immuneACCESS, are in-frame only. Not every clone is retained; where verified, under half of the shortfall comes from an unresolved V gene, and the cause of the rest is unknown. V and J calls and clone size come straight from that table; D and trimming were deduced from the DNA. This sample gives about 120,000 clones in total; 81% of them show up just once. The ten largest make up more than 3% of the sample.

Compared with germline, V lacks 3 bases and J lacks 1 base; bases without a gene match: 7. From the cysteine through the phenylalanine, the CDR3 covers 17 amino acids. Of all the DNA, just the CDR3 is kept, 51 bases in frame from base 1. According to the germline V gene (reference sequence), CDR1 reads GTSNPN and CDR2 reads SVGIG. On this clone: The antigen it binds to is not known. Base qualities are not recorded, but no much larger clone differs from it by a single base.

The collaborating institutions used their own protocols to collect whole blood in K2EDTA tubes. For TCRbeta analysis, collaborator samples were shipped as frozen whole blood, as isolated PBMCs, or as DNA extracted from either sample type. The receptor was derived from a woman aged 45-60 years with acute or convalescent COVID-19. The sequence is built from TRBV30 and TRBJ2-4, and 12 junction bases match TRBD2. Sequencing input: peripheral blood. The sequenced DNA is TGTGCCTGGAGATCTAGCGGGGGGGCCGTGGCCAAAAACATTCAGTACTTC. This yields the protein CAWRSSGGAVAKNIQYF.